This T cell receptor beta chain was sequenced during a study of Graves' ophthalmopathy and Graves' hyperthyroidism. Across the whole study: By definition, stable hyperthyroidism involved no ophthalmopathy within 18 months of follow-up. Regarding the study as a whole: Discriminating ophthalmopathy from stable hyperthyroidism, a 13-signature model attained a sensitivity of about 89% and a specificity of approximately 77%.

Other autoimmune disease, uncontrolled infection, pregnancy and lactation led to exclusion. Trimming took 6 bases from V and 5 from J; bases not matched to a gene: 6. The CDR3 spans 13 residues. Germline CDR1 reads SGHTA; CDR2 reads FQGNSA. RNA transcripts provided the template for amplifying TCR beta CDR3 regions. Scientists carried out first-round RT-PCR using HTBI primers and then a second-round multiplex PCR. TCRdb reprocessed the multiplex PCR reads with MiXCR, giving one entry per CDR3 protein. Of over a million distinct CDR3 sequences in the sample, about 36% were seen once. Points on this clonotype: Antigen: not known.

Sequences were obtained from peripheral blood or thyroid tissue (not recorded which). The receptor was derived from an adult man with Graves' hyperthyroidism. The chain combines TRBV7-2 with TRBJ1-2; 7 positions match TRBD1. CDR3 nucleotide sequence: TGTGCCAGCAGGCCGGGACAGATTTATGGCTACACCTTC. Translated: CASRPGQIYGYTF.